A single sample gave rise to the 17 T cell receptor beta chains below, sequenced in a study of blood T cell repertoires in COVID-19. The method was immunoSEQ multiplex PCR; TCRdb's version includes in-frame clones alone and lacks a portion of them. The data show about 77,000 clones, around three quarters seen once. Sample: peripheral blood. The receptors stem from a woman in her seventies with acute or convalescent COVID-19.

This chain connects TRBV15 to TRBJ2-3, with 9 bases lining up with TRBD1. The CDR3 loop spans 18 amino acids. Germline loops: CDR1 LNHNV, CDR2 YYDKDF (reference sequence). The trim removed 2 bases at V and 4 bases at J, leaving 13 bases unmatched. The CDR3 sequence is CATSRQRMTGGFADTQYF. For the CDR3, the DNA is TGTGCCACCAGCAGACAAAGGATGACAGGGGGGTTCGCAGATACGCAGTATTTT.

The CDR3 region has the DNA TGTGCCAGCAGCTCACTAGCGGGTGATGAGCAGTTCTTC. As protein: CASSSLAGDEQFF. The chain couples TRBV7-2 to TRBJ2-1; 9 positions match TRBD2. Germline loops: CDR1 SGHTA, CDR2 FQGNSA. The CDR3 totals 13 residues. Trimming cost V 4 bases and J 8 bases; bases outside gene matches: 3.

This rearrangement joins TRBV4-1 to TRBJ2-1; 11 bases are shared with TRBD2. V trimming: 3 bases; J trimming: 6 bases; junction bases outside the gene matches: 16. The CDR3 has 19 amino acids. Germline loops: CDR1 MGHRA, CDR2 YSYEKL. The CDR3 DNA reads as TGCGCCAGCAGCCATCCCGGACTAGCGGGTTCCATTAGTTCCAATGAGCAGTTCTTC. This translates into CASSHPGLAGSISSNEQFF.

V usage is TRBV2 and J usage is TRBJ2-2; 9 bases line up with TRBD1. The CDR3 spans 14 residues. The V and J ends lost 8 bases and 7 bases, in that order; junction bases with no gene match: 8. CDR1 and CDR2 from the germline V gene are SNHLY and FYNNEI. The CDR3: CASGGQGGDGELFF. CDR3 nucleotide sequence: TGTGCCAGCGGGGGACAGGGCGGTGACGGGGAGCTGTTTTTT. Full variable domain (remainder filled in from reference TRBV2 and TRBJ2-2): EPEVTQTPSHQVTQMGQEVILRCVPISNHLYFYWYRQILGQKVEFLVSFYNNEISEKSEIFDDQFSVERPDGSNFTLKIRSTKLEDSAMYFCASGGQGGDGELFFGEGSRLTVL.

The chain couples TRBV19 to TRBJ1-4; D may be TRBD1 (5 bases). Germline CDR1 LNHDA, CDR2 SQIVND (reference sequence). Trimming left V 3 bases short and J 0 bases short, with 11 bases between. The CDR3 sequence is 16 residues long. The CDR3 loop is CASSIRGETTNEKLFF. In DNA, the CDR3 is TGTGCCAGTAGTATCCGGGGGGAGACAACTAATGAAAAACTGTTTTTT.

The chain joins TRBV19 to TRBJ2-7; D call uncertain. Germline CDR1 reads LNHDA; CDR2 reads SQIVND (reference sequence). Trimming removed 3 bases from V and 0 bases from J, with 15 bases in between. The CDR3 is 16 residues long. CDR3 amino acids: CASSIWAGLSSYEQYF. CDR3 sequence (DNA): TGTGCCAGTAGTATCTGGGCAGGTCTAAGCTCCTACGAGCAGTACTTC. Drawing the rest from reference TRBV19 and TRBJ2-7, the complete variable domain is DGGITQSPKYLFRKEGQNVTLSCEQNLNHDAMYWYRQDPGQGLRLIYYSQIVNDFQKGDIAEGYSVSREKKESFPLTVTSAQKNPTAFYLCASSIWAGLSSYEQYFGPGTRLTVT.

This chain links TRBV18 with TRBJ2-7, with TRBD1 matching over 10 bases. The germline V gene has CDR1 KGHSH and CDR2 LQKENI. The V and J ends lost 1 base and 5 bases, in that order; junction bases with no gene match: 5. This CDR3 has 15 residues. CDR3 region: CASSPRDRGLNEQYF. CDR3 nucleotide sequence: TGTGCCAGCTCACCACGGGACAGGGGTCTAAACGAGCAGTACTTC.

The rearrangement links TRBV2 to TRBJ2-2; TRBD1 might be the D (6 bases). Germline loops: CDR1 SNHLY, CDR2 FYNNEI. This CDR3 region has 13 residues. V gave up 8 bases and J gave up 3 bases, with 10 bases separating them. The CDR3 sequence: CASLRGYTGELFF. CDR3 bases: TGTGCCAGCCTTAGGGGGTACACCGGGGAGCTGTTTTTT.

This clone has only one observation. CDR3 sequence (DNA): TGTGCCAGCAGTTCCACAGGGGTTGGGCAGCCCCAGCATTTT. It yields the protein CASSSTGVGQPQHF. V and J are TRBV6-5 and TRBJ1-5; TRBD1 agrees at 7 bases. V gave up 4 bases and J gave up 7 bases; unmatched junction bases: 7. This CDR3 has 14 residues. The germline gives CDR1 MNHEY, CDR2 SVGAGI.

The chain carries TRBV29-1 and TRBJ1-1, with no clear D. The germline V gene encodes CDR1 SQVTM and CDR2 ANQGSEA. V was clipped by 7 bases and J by 3 bases, with 9 bases between them. This CDR3 has 11 residues. The CDR3 is CSAPSDTEAFF. CDR3 coding DNA: TGCAGCGCTCCCTCGGACACTGAAGCTTTCTTT.

The V gene is TRBV9, the J gene TRBJ1-1, with D possibly TRBD1 on 6 matching bases. The length of the CDR3 is 15 residues. CDR1 SGDLS and CDR2 YYNGEE come from the germline V gene. V dropped 0 bases and J dropped 1 base, with 10 bases sitting between them. CDR3 sequence: CASSVGDTKNTEAFF. The CDR3 region has the DNA TGTGCCAGCAGCGTAGGGGACACCAAGAACACTGAAGCTTTCTTT.

Only a few counts were recorded for this clone. The chain links TRBV19 to TRBJ1-6; D is ambiguous. This CDR3 comprises 14 residues. The V and J ends lost 3 bases and 7 bases respectively, with 10 bases between them. Germline loops: CDR1 LNHDA, CDR2 SQIVND (reference sequence). The CDR3 DNA reads as TGTGCCAGTAGTATGGTCCCGGTGAATTCACCCCTCCACTTT. The encoded protein is CASSMVPVNSPLHF.

V is TRBV18 and J is TRBJ1-3; D might be TRBD1 (5 bases). This CDR3 comprises 14 residues. Germline V lookup: CDR1 KGHSH, CDR2 LQKENI. The V gene lost 3 bases and the J gene lost 11 bases, with 17 bases spanning the gap. The CDR3 DNA follows: TGTGCCAGCTCACCTCTTGACAGCCAAAGCGCCATATATTTT. Translated, it gives CASSPLDSQSAIYF.

The V and J genes are TRBV3-1 (or the pseudogene TRBV3-2) and TRBJ1-2; TRBD1 matches 8 bases. The germline CDR1 and CDR2 sequences are LGHDT and YNNKEL (reference sequence). The CDR3 is 16 amino acids. Germline trimming cut 0 bases from V and 8 bases from J; bases unmatched to any gene: 11. The CDR3 here is CASSQDRDRGFRGYTF. CDR3 coding DNA: TGTGCCAGCAGCCAAGACCGCGACAGGGGCTTTAGGGGCTACACCTTC.

The rearrangement uses TRBV19 and TRBJ2-1, with 7 bases aligning to TRBD2. V shed 1 base, J shed 8 bases, and the junction held 2 bases outside the gene matches. The V gene's germline CDR1 is LNHDA and CDR2 SQIVND (reference sequence). This CDR3 is built from 13 residues. The CDR3 loop is CASSIGAGDEQFF. CDR3 DNA sequence: TGTGCCAGTAGTATAGGGGCGGGGGATGAGCAGTTCTTC.

This sequence joins TRBV29-1 and TRBJ1-2; 8 positions agree with TRBD1. Germline loops: CDR1 SQVTM, CDR2 ANQGSEA. V was pared by 0 bases and J by 4 bases, with 7 bases of the junction left unmatched. There are 15 residues in the CDR3. The CDR3 DNA sequence: TGCAGCGTTGAAGAGGACAGGGCCCCCCCCTATGGCTACACCTTC. Translating it yields CSVEEDRAPPYGYTF.

The chain is built from TRBV18 and TRBJ1-1, with 12 positions matching TRBD1. The V gene's germline CDR1 is KGHSH and CDR2 LQKENI. The J segment lost 2 bases and the V segment lost 1 base, leaving 5 bases of the junction unmatched. CDR3 length: 17 residues. Here the CDR3 reads CASSPLRDRGRNTEAFF. CDR3 nucleotides: TGTGCCAGCTCACCACTACGGGACAGGGGGCGAAACACTGAAGCTTTCTTT.